Listed here are 13 T cell receptor beta chains from one sample, sequenced in a study of blood T cell repertoires in COVID-19. Method: immunoSEQ multiplex PCR; TCRdb's copy keeps in-frame clones and lacks some. The sample lists approximately 230,000 clones, 88% occurring once. Sequenced material: peripheral blood. The receptor source for this set is a man older than 75 with acute or convalescent COVID-19.

This rearrangement joins TRBV19 to TRBJ1-2, with 7 bases identical to TRBD1. This CDR3 region has 14 residues. The germline gives CDR1 LNHDA, CDR2 SQIVND (reference sequence). V dropped 2 bases and J dropped 6; count of bases not matched to a gene: 6. The DNA for the CDR3 is TGTGCCAGTAGTATATCAGACAGGGAAAATGGCTACACCTTC. Translating gives CASSISDRENGYTF.

The rearrangement joins TRBV29-1 to TRBJ2-7; D might be TRBD2 (5 bases). V shed 7 bases and J shed 3 bases, with 13 bases lying between them. Looked up from germline, CDR1 is SQVTM and CDR2 is ANQGSEA. The CDR3 is 12 residues long. CDR3 residues: CSALGANYEQYF. CDR3 bases: TGCAGCGCCCTGGGAGCGAACTACGAGCAGTACTTC.

The genes are TRBV19 and TRBJ2-3, with TRBD1 matching 9 bases. After removal of 6 bases from V and 4 bases from J, the junction contained 11 bases not matched to a gene. The CDR3 runs 16 residues. From germline, CDR1 is LNHDA and CDR2 SQIVND (reference sequence). The CDR3 DNA follows: TGTGCCAGTAGCGGTACTCGGACAGGGGAGCCAGATACGCAGTATTTT. Protein: CASSGTRTGEPDTQYF.

The rearrangement joins TRBV27 to TRBJ1-2; 7 positions agree with TRBD1. The V segment lost 7 bases and the J segment 3 bases; nucleotides outside the gene matches: 11. The CDR3 is 15 residues long. Germline CDR1 and CDR2: MNHEY and SMNVEV (reference sequence). The CDR3 DNA reads as TGTGCCAGCAAACCGGACCACAGGGGATACTATGGCTACACCTTC. This encodes CASKPDHRGYYGYTF.

The genes are TRBV5-5 and TRBJ1-2, with TRBD1 identical over 9 bases. The germline V gene encodes CDR1 SGHKS and CDR2 YYEKEE (reference sequence). The V segment lost 4 bases and the J segment 5 bases; nucleotides outside the gene matches: 3. The CDR3 totals 13 residues. The CDR3 DNA sequence: TGTGCCAGCAGCCCGGACAGGGGTTATGGCTACACCTTC. Protein sequence: CASSPDRGYGYTF.

V and J are TRBV5-1 and TRBJ2-5; no definite D call. The V gene's germline CDR1 is SGHRS and CDR2 YFSETQ. Trimming pared 1 base from V and 2 bases from J, leaving 9 bases between. The CDR3 contains 14 residues. The DNA of the CDR3 is TGCGCCAGCAGCTTGTACCGCGGACAAGAGACCCAGTACTTC. This sequence encodes CASSLYRGQETQYF.

The chain combines TRBV14 with TRBJ2-1; D is perhaps TRBD2 (5 bases). V shed 2 bases and J shed 10 bases, with 15 bases lying between them. CDR1 and CDR2 (germline): SGHDN, FVKESK. There are 14 residues in the CDR3. The CDR3 sequence is CASSQRDLAREQFF. CDR3 sequence (DNA): TGTGCCAGCAGCCAACGGGATTTAGCCAGGGAGCAGTTCTTC.

This clone was observed a single time. J is TRBJ1-6 and V is TRBV7-9, with 9 bases lining up with TRBD1. CDR3 size: 17 residues. Germline trimming cut 4 bases from V and 2 bases from J; bases unmatched to any gene: 6. Looked up from germline, CDR1 is SEHNR and CDR2 is FQNEAQ (reference sequence). The CDR3 spells CASSSTGGRTYNSPLHF. CDR3 nucleotide sequence: TGTGCCAGCAGCTCGACAGGGGGTAGGACCTATAATTCACCCCTCCACTTT.

The V and J genes are TRBV19 and TRBJ2-1; D is unclear. In germline, CDR1 is LNHDA, CDR2 SQIVND (reference sequence). Trimming removed 4 bases from V and 0 bases from J, with 4 bases in between. This CDR3 spans 13 amino acids. Here the CDR3 reads CASSKRSYNEQFF. CDR3 nucleotide sequence: TGTGCCAGTAGTAAGCGCTCCTACAATGAGCAGTTCTTC.

This chain uses TRBV2 with TRBJ2-7, with 7 positions matching TRBD1. Looked up from germline, CDR1 is SNHLY and CDR2 is FYNNEI. This CDR3 spans 14 amino acids. The V segment lost 9 bases and the J segment 7 bases; nucleotides outside the gene matches: 15. For the CDR3, the DNA is TGTGCCAGTATCCCCTCGACAGGGCCCGGAGAGCAGTACTTC. Its translation: CASIPSTGPGEQYF.

The V gene is TRBV27, the J gene TRBJ2-1, with TRBD1 as a possible D gene (5 bases). Per germline, CDR1 MNHEY and CDR2 SMNVEV (reference sequence). The CDR3 totals 15 residues. V lost 2 bases to trimming and J lost 2 bases, with 10 bases between them. The CDR3 sequence is CASSLSQGPYNEQFF. CDR3 coding DNA: TGTGCCAGCAGTTTAAGTCAGGGTCCCTACAATGAGCAGTTCTTC.

V and J are TRBV18 and TRBJ1-1, with TRBD1 matching 10 bases. Germline assignment: CDR1 KGHSH and CDR2 LQKENI. The CDR3 has 15 residues. V trimming: 3 bases; J trimming: 8 bases; junction bases outside the gene matches: 9. The CDR3 sequence is CASSPQPGQGSEAFF. CDR3 nucleotide sequence: TGTGCCAGCTCACCTCAGCCGGGACAGGGGTCAGAAGCTTTCTTT.

The chain joins TRBV19 to TRBJ1-1; the D is unclear. This CDR3 contains 16 residues. Trimming stripped 7 bases from V and 4 bases from J, with 22 bases between. CDR1 is LNHDA, CDR2 SQIVND, per germline (reference sequence). CDR3 bases: TGTGCCAGTATGGGAGACCCCTCTGGGGTCATCACTGAAGCTTTCTTT. Translating it yields CASMGDPSGVITEAFF.